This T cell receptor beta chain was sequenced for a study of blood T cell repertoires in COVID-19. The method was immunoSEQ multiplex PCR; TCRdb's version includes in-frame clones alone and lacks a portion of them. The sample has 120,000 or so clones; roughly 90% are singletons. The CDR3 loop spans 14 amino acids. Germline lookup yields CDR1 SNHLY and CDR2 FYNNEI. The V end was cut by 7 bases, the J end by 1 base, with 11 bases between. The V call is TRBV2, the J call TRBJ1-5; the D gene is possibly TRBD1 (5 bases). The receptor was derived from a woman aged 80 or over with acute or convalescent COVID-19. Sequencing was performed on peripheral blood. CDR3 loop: CASKGNTSNQPQHF. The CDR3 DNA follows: TGTGCCAGCAAGGGGAATACAAGCAATCAGCCCCAGCATTTT.